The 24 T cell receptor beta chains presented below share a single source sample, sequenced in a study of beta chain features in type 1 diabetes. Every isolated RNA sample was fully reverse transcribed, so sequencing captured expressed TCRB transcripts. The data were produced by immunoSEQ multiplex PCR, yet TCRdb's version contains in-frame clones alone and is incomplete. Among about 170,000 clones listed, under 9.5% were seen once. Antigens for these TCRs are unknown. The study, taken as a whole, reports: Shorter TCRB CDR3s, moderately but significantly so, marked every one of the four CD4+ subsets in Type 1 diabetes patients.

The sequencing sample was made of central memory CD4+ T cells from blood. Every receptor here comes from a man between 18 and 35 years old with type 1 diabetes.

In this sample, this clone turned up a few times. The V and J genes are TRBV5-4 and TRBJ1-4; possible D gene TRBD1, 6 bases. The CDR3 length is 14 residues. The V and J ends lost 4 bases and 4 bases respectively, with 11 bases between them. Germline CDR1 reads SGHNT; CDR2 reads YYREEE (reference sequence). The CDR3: CASSQTGVNEKLFF. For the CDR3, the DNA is TGTGCCAGCAGCCAGACAGGAGTTAATGAAAAACTGTTTTTT.

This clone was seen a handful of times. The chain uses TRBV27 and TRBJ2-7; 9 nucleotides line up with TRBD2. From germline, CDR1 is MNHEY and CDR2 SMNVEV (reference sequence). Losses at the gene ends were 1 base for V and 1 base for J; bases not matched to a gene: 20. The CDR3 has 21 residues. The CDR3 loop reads CASSLFAPAGWETSGSYEQYF. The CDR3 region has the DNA TGTGCCAGCAGTTTATTTGCCCCTGCTGGGTGGGAGACTAGCGGATCCTACGAGCAGTACTTC.

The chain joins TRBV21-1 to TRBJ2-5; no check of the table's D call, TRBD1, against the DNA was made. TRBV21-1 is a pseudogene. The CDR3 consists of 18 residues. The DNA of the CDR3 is TGTGCCAGCAGCAAAGTTCTGGGTTCCCGACAGAACCAAGAGACCCAGTACTTC. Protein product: CASSKVLGSRQNQETQYF.

CDR3 residues: CASGDSRGEQFF. The DNA of the CDR3 is TGTGCCAGCGGGGACTCACGTGGTGAGCAGTTCTTC. The chain employs TRBV28 and TRBJ2-1, with TRBD2 as a possible D gene (6 bases). The CDR3 has 12 residues. Germline CDR1 and CDR2: MDHEN and SYDVKM. The V gene lost 8 bases and the J gene lost 9 bases, with 14 bases spanning the gap.

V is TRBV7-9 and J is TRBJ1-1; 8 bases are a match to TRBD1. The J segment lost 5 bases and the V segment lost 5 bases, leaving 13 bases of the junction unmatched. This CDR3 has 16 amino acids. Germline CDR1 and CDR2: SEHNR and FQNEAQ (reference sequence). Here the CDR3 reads CASSINRGWEGTEAFF. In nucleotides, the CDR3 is TGTGCCAGCAGCATCAACAGGGGGTGGGAGGGGACTGAAGCTTTCTTT.

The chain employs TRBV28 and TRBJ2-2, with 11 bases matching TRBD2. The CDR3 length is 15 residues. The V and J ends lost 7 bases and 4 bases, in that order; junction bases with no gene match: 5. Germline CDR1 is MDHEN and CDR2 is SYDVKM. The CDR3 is CASTAGTSGTGELFF. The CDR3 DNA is TGTGCCAGCACCGCGGGGACTAGCGGCACCGGGGAGCTGTTTTTT.

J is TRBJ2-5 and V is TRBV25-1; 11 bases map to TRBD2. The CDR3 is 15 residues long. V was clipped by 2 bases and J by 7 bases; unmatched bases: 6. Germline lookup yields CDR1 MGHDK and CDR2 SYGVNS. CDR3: CASSEPGLAGGTQYF. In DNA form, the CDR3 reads TGTGCCAGCAGTGAACCCGGGCTAGCGGGGGGGACCCAGTACTTC.

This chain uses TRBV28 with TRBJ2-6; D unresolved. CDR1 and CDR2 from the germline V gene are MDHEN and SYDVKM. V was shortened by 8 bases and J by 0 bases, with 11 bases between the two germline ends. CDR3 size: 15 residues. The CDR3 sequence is CASVPSYSGANVLTF. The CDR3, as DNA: TGTGCCAGCGTCCCCTCTTACTCTGGGGCCAACGTCCTGACTTTC.

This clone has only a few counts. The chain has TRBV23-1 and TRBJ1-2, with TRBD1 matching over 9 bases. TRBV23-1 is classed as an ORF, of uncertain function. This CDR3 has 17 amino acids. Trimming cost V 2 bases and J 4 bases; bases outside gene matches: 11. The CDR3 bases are TGCGCCAGCAGTCAAGTTATTCTGGGACAGGGTGGCTATGGCTACACCTTC. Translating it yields CASSQVILGQGGYGYTF.

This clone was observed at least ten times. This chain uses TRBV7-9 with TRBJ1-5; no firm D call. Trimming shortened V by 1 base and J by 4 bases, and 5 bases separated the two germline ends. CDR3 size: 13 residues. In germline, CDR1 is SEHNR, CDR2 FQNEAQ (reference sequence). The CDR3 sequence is CASSLDRNQPQHF. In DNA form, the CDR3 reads TGTGCCAGCAGCTTAGACAGAAATCAGCCCCAGCATTTT.

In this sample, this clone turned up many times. The CDR3 protein is CSVSSGTNTGELFF. CDR3 in DNA: TGCAGCGTGTCTAGCGGGACAAACACCGGGGAGCTGTTTTTT. This chain uses TRBV29-1 with TRBJ2-2; 9 bases line up with TRBD2. The CDR3 loop spans 14 amino acids. The V and J ends lost 6 bases and 2 bases, in that order; junction bases with no gene match: 4. Germline values: CDR1 SQVTM, CDR2 ANQGSEA.

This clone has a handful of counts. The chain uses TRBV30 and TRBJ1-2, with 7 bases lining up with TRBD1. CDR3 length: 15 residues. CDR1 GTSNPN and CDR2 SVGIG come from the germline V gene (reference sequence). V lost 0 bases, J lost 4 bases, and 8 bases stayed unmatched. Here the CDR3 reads CAWSVPTGVGYGYTF. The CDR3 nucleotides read TGTGCCTGGAGTGTACCAACAGGGGTGGGCTATGGCTACACCTTC.

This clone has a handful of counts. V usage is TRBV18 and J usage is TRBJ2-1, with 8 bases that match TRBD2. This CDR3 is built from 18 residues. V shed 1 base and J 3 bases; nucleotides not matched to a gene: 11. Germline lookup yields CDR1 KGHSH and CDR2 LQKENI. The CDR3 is CASSPRRGTSGIYNEQFF. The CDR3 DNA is TGTGCCAGCTCACCACGACGGGGGACTAGTGGAATCTACAATGAGCAGTTCTTC.

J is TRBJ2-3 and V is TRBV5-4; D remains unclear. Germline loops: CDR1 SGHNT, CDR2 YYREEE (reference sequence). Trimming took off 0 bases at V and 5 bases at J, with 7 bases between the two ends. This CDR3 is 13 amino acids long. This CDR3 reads CASSLDTLDTQYF. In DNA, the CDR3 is TGTGCCAGCAGCTTGGACACCTTAGATACGCAGTATTTT.

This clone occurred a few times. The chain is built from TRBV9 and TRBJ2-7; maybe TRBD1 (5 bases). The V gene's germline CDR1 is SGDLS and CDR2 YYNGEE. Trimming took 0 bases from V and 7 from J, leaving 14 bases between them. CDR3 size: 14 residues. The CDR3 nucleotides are TGTGCCAGCAGCGTAGAGGGCCAGGGCTCGGAGCAGTACTTC. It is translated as CASSVEGQGSEQYF. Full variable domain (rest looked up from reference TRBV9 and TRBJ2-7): DSGVTQTPKHLITATGQRVTLRCSPRSGDLSVYWYQQSLDQGLQFLIQYYNGEERAKGNILERFSAQQFPDLHSELNLSSLELGDSALYFCASSVEGQGSEQYFGPGTRLTVT.

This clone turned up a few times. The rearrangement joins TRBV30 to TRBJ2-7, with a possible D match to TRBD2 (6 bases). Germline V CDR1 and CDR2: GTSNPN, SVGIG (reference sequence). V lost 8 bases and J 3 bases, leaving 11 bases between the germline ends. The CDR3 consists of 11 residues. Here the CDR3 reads CAGRGGYEQYF. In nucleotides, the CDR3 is TGTGCCGGGCGGGGCGGCTACGAGCAGTACTTC.

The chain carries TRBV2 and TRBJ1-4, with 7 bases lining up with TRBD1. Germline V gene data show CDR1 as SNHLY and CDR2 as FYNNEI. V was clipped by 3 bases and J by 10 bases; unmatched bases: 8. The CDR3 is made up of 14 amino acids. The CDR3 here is CASSEWNAGGKLFF. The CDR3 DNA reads TGTGCCAGCAGTGAGTGGAACGCAGGGGGAAAACTGTTTTTT.

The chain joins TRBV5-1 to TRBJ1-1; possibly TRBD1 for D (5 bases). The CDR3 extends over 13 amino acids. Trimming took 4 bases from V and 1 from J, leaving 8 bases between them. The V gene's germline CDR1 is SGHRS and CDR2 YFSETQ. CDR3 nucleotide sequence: TGCGCCAGCAGCCGGACACAGAACACTGAAGCTTTCTTT. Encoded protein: CASSRTQNTEAFF.

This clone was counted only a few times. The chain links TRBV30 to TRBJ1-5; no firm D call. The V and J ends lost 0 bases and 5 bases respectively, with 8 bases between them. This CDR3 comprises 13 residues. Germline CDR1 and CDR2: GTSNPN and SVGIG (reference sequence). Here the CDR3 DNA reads TGTGCCTGGAGTGTACTGAGTCATCAGCCCCAGCATTTT. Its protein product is CAWSVLSHQPQHF.

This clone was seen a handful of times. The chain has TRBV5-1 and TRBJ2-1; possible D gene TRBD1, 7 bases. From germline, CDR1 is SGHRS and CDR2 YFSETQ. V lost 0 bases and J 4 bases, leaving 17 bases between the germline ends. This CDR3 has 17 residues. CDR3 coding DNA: TGCGCCAGCAGCTTGGTACCCGACAGGGACTGGTACAATGAGCAGTTCTTC. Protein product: CASSLVPDRDWYNEQFF.

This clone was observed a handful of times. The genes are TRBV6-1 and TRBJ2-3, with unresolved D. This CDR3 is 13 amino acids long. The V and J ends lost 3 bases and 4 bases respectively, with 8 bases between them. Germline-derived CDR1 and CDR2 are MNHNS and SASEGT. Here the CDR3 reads CASSENGADTQYF. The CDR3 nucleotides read TGTGCCAGCAGTGAGAACGGTGCAGATACGCAGTATTTT.

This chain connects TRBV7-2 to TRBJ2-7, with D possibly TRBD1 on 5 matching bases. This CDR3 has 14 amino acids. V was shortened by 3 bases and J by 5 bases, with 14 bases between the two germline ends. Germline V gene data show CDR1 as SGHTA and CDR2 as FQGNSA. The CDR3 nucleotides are TGTGCCAGCAGCTTTCGGCAGGGTCCTAACGAGCAGTACTTC. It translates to CASSFRQGPNEQYF.

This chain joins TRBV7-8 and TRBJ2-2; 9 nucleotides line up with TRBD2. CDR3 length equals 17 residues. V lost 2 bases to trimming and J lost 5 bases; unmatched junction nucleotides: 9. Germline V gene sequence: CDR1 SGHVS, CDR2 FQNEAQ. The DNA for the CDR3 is TGTGCCAGCAGCTTAAGGGCTAGCGGGAAAGGAACCGGGGAGCTGTTTTTT. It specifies CASSLRASGKGTGELFF.

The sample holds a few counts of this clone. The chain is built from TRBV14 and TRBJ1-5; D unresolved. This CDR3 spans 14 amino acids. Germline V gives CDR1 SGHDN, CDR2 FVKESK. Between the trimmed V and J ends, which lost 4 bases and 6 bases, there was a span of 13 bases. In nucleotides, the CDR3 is TGTGCCAGCAGCCCTTTTGGGGAGGCTCAGCCCCAGCATTTT. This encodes CASSPFGEAQPQHF. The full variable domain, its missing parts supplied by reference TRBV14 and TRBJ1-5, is EAGVTQFPSHSVIEKGQTVTLRCDPISGHDNLYWYRRVMGKEIKFLLHFVKESKQDESGMPNNRFLAERTGGTYSTLKVQPAELEDSGVYFCASSPFGEAQPQHFGDGTRLSIL.